This T cell receptor (beta chain) is from a study of cytomegalovirus exposure and HLA in healthy donors. These donors were members of the roughly 110-subject validation cohort, a group separate from the approximately 670-subject first cohort. CDR1 is SGDLS, CDR2 YYNGEE, per germline. This CDR3 spans 17 amino acids. With 2 bases clipped from V and 6 bases from J, the junction kept 9 bases outside the gene matches. Produced via immunoSEQ multiplex PCR; TCRdb's table is partial and in-frame only. The table records roughly 100,000 clones, approximately 86% of them present only once. Material: PBMCs. The rearrangement uses TRBV9 and TRBJ2-3; TRBD2 matches 13 bases. This TCR came from a woman between 18 and 29 years old in good health and CMV-seropositive. This CDR3 reads CASSVEALAGGLDTQYF. DNA of the CDR3: TGTGCCAGCAGCGTCGAGGCACTAGCGGGGGGGCTGGATACGCAGTATTTT.